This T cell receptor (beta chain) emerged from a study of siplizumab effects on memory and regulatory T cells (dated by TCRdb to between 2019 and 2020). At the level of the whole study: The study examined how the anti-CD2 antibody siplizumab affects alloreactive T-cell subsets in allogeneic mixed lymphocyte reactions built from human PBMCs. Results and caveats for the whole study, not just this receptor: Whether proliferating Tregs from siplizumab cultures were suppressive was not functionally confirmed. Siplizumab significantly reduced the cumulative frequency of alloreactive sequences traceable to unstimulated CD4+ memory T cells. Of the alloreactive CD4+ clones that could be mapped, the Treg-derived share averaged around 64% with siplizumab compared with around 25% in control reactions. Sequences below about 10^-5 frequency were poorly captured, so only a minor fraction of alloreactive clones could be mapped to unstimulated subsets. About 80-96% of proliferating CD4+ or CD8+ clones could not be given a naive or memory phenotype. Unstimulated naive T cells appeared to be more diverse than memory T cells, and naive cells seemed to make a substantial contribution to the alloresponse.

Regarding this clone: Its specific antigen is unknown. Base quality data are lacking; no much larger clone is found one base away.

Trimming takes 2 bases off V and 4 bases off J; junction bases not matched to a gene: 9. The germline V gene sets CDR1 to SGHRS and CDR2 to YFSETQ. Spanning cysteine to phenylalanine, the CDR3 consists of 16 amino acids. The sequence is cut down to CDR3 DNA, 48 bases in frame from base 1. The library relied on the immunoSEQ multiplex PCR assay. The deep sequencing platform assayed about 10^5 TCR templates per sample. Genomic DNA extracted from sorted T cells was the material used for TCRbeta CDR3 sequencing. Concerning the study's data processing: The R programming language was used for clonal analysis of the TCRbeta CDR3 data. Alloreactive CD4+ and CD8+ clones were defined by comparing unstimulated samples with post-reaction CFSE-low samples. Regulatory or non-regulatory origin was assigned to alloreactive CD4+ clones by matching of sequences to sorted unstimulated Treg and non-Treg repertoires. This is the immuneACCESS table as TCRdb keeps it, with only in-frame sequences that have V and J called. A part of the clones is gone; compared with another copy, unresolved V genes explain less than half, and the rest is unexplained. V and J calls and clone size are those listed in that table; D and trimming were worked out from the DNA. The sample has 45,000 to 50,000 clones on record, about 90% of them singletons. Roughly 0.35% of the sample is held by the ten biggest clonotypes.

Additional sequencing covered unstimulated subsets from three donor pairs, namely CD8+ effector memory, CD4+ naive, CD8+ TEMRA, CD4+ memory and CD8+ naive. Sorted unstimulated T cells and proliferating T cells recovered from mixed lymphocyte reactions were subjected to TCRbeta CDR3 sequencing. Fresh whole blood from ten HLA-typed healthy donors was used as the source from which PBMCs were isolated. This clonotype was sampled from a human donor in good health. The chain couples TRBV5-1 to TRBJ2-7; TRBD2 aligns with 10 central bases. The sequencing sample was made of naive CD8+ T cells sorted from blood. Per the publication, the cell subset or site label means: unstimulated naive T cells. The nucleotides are TGCGCCAGCAGCTTTGGGGCTAGCGGGAGTACGTACGAGCAGTACTTC. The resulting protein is CASSFGASGSTYEQYF.